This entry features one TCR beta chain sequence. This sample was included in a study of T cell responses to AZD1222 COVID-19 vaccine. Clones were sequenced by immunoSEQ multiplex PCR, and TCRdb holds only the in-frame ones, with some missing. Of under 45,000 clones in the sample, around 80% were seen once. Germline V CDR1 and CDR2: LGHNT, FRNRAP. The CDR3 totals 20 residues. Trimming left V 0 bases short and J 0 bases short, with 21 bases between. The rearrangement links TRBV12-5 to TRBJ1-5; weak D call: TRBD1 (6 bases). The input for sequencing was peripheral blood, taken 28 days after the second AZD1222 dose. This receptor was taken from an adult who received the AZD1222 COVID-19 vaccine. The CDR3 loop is CASGLVLNRTATFSNQPQHF. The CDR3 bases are TGTGCTAGTGGTTTGGTTCTAAACCGGACAGCCACTTTTAGCAATCAGCCCCAGCATTTT.